This T cell receptor beta chain was obtained from a study of blood T cells in healthy people across ages. Study-level information: Template switching caught about one barcoded beta molecule for each two T cells. Findings of the study overall: Per-million-T-cell TCR beta diversity fell roughly linearly with age. TCR beta diversity tracked closely with naive T cell percentage.

A second PCR, run for 7 to 11 cycles, used a sample-barcoded 5' primer plus a J-beta primer mix. Carrying 12 random nucleotides, a template-switch adaptor labeled each individual cDNA molecule. TCRdb re-derived calls from the 5' RACE reads in MiXCR, one entry per CDR3 protein. The sample yields hundreds of thousands of distinct CDR3 sequences, roughly 30% seen once. Comment on this clonotype: The antigen remains unidentified. This may be a read error: a much more frequent sequence differs by one nucleotide.

Germline CDR1 and CDR2: GTSNPN and SVGIG (reference sequence). Trimming stripped 3 bases from V and 11 bases from J, with 25 bases between. The CDR3 covers 15 residues. The TCR was taken from a woman aged 80 or over in good health. The rearrangement links TRBV30 to TRBJ2-5; D might be TRBD1 (6 bases). Sample: blood. This chain's CDR3 is CAWSGQPRMYNEQYF. CDR3 coding DNA: TGTGCCTGGAGCGGACAGCCTCGGATGTACAATGAGCAGTACTTC.